The 8 T cell receptor beta chains below were found in one sample sequenced in a study of CD8+CD57+ T cells in acquired aplastic anemia. The use of genomic DNA as template underpinned the TCR beta VDJ and CDR3 profiling. TCRdb re-analysed the reads in MiXCR, keeping a single row per CDR3 protein. The table has about 81,000 distinct CDR3 sequences, under 50% seen once. What was sequenced was sorted CD4+, CD8+, or CD8+CD57+ T cells (not recorded which) from PBMCs. The receptor source for this set is a human donor in good health, serving as a control.

This clonotype occurred many times. V usage is TRBV7-9 and J usage is TRBJ1-2; 7 nucleotides align to TRBD1. Losses at the gene ends were 4 bases for V and 3 bases for J; bases not matched to a gene: 8. Germline assignment: CDR1 SEHNR and CDR2 FQNEAQ (reference sequence). The CDR3 contains 15 residues. In DNA form, the CDR3 reads TGTGCCAGCAGCTACCACGACAGGGAACACTATGGCTACACCTTC. Translation gives CASSYHDREHYGYTF.

The rearrangement links TRBV20-1 to TRBJ1-1; no definite D call. Deletions cut 0 bases from V and 1 base from J, with 9 bases between. The CDR3 is 14 amino acids. Germline values: CDR1 DFQATT, CDR2 SNEGSKA (reference sequence). The DNA for the CDR3 is TGCAGTGCTAGAGATCCACAAAAGAACACTGAAGCTTTCTTT. This translates into CSARDPQKNTEAFF.

This clonotype has at least ten counts. The V and J genes are TRBV20-1 and TRBJ2-2; D might be TRBD2 (6 bases). The CDR3 consists of 15 residues. The germline V and J ends were trimmed by 3 bases and 3 bases, with 14 bases remaining between them. CDR1 is DFQATT, CDR2 SNEGSKA, per germline (reference sequence). In nucleotides, the CDR3 is TGCAGTGCTAGCTTGGCTGGGAGGTACACCGGGGAGCTGTTTTTT. Residues: CSASLAGRYTGELFF.

There are a few counts of this clonotype. The J gene is TRBJ2-7, the V gene TRBV29-1; 7 nucleotides line up with TRBD1. In germline, CDR1 is SQVTM, CDR2 ANQGSEA. CDR3 length: 14 residues. Losses at the gene ends were 4 bases for V and 2 bases for J; bases not matched to a gene: 8. DNA of the CDR3: TGCAGCGTTGTCGAGGACAGGATCCCCTACGAGCAGTACTTC. Translated, it gives CSVVEDRIPYEQYF.

This chain links TRBV2 with TRBJ2-7; TRBD1 might be the D (6 bases). Germline loops: CDR1 SNHLY, CDR2 FYNNEI. CDR3 length equals 13 residues. Trimming cost V 10 bases and J 0 bases, with 13 bases left between them. The CDR3 DNA follows: TGTGCCACCAACAGGGAAAGCTCCTACGAGCAGTACTTC. The encoded protein is CATNRESSYEQYF.

This clonotype was counted a few times. V gene TRBV12-5 combines with J gene TRBJ2-2; no reliable D call. The length of the CDR3 is 14 residues. Germline V gene data show CDR1 as LGHNT and CDR2 as FRNRAP. The V end was cut by 8 bases, the J end by 2 bases, with 12 bases between. Here the CDR3 DNA reads TGTGCTAGTTCTGCAAATCTTAACACCGGGGAGCTGTTTTTT. It specifies CASSANLNTGELFF.

This sequence joins TRBV12-3 or TRBV12-4 and TRBJ2-2; D is unclear. The CDR3 runs 15 residues. The V end was cut by 3 bases, the J end by 2 bases, with 10 bases between. This chain's CDR3 is CASSFHTGNTGELFF. CDR3 DNA sequence: TGTGCCAGCAGTTTCCATACCGGAAACACCGGGGAGCTGTTTTTT.

This clonotype is a singleton in its sample. This chain uses TRBV5-1 with TRBJ2-5, with D possibly TRBD1 on 7 matching bases. Germline V gene sequence: CDR1 SGHRS, CDR2 YFSETQ. V lost 0 bases and J lost 4, with 13 bases in between. CDR3 size: 15 residues. For the CDR3, the DNA is TGCGCCAGCAGCTTGGGACAGGGAGGCCCAGAGACCCAGTACTTC. It yields the protein CASSLGQGGPETQYF. Full variable domain (remainder filled in from reference TRBV5-1 and TRBJ2-5): KAGVTQTPRYLIKTRGQQVTLSCSPISGHRSVSWYQQTPGQGLQFLFEYFSETQRNKGNFPGRFSGRQFSNSRSEMNVSTLELGDSALYLCASSLGQGGPETQYFGPGTRLLVL.